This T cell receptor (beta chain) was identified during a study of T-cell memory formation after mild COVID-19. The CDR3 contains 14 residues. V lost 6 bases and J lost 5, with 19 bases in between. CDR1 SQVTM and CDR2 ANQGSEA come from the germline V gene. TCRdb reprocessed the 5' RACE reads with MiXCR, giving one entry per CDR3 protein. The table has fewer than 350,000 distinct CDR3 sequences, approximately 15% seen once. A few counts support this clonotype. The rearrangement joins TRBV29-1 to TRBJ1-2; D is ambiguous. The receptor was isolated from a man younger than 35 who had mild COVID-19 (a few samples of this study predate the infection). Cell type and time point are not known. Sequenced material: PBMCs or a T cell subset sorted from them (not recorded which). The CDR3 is CSVDAFPREYGYTF. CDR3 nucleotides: TGCAGCGTCGACGCTTTTCCTAGGGAGTATGGCTACACCTTC.